These T cell receptor beta chains were read from a single sample in a study of blood T cell repertoires in COVID-19. TCRdb's table, derived via immunoSEQ multiplex PCR, lists solely in-frame clones and lacks some. The sample contains some 260,000 clones, around 89% of which appear only once. Input material: PBMCs or T cells enriched from blood (not recorded which). The receptor source for this set is a man aged 40-55 years who had recovered from COVID-19. Each CDR3 is given with its conserved first and last residue. A D gene is named only where the DNA matches it firmly. Rows give clone size only sometimes, using once, few, many, or a class for an expanded clone.

J gene	D gene	V gene	clone size	CDR3 DNA	CDR3 protein
TRBJ1-1	NA	TRBV27	once	TGTGCCAGCAGTTTATACGGGAACACTGAAGCTTTCTTT	CASSLYGNTEAFF
TRBJ1-2	TRBD1	TRBV13	NA	TGTGCCAGCAGTTTGCCAGGGGGCGCAGAGGATGGCTACACCTTC	CASSLPGGAEDGYTF
TRBJ2-7	NA	TRBV14	NA	TGTGCCAGCAGCCGCTTACGAGGGTACGAGCAGTACTTC	CASSRLRGYEQYF
TRBJ1-1	NA	TRBV9	once	TGTGCCAGCAGCGCGAACCTACGGGAGTCGAACACTGAAGCTTTCTTT	CASSANLRESNTEAFF
TRBJ2-2	TRBD2	TRBV3-1/TRBV3-2	NA	TGTGCCAGCAGCCAAGGGCTAGCGGGACTCACCGGGGAGCTGTTTTTT	CASSQGLAGLTGELFF
TRBJ2-7	NA	TRBV7-2	NA	TGTGCCAGCAGCTTAGCCAGGACAGCCTACGAGCAGTACTTC	CASSLARTAYEQYF
TRBJ2-6	NA	TRBV5-4	NA	TGTGCCAGCAGCTTGGTCACTGGGGCCAACGTCCTGACTTTC	CASSLVTGANVLTF
TRBJ2-1	NA	TRBV29-1	NA	TGCAGCGTTGAAAGCTCGGCAGGGGTGGGGTACAATGAGCAGTTCTTC	CSVESSAGVGYNEQFF
TRBJ1-5	TRBD1	TRBV7-6	NA	TGTGCCAGTGGGGGGACAGGGGTTCAGCCCCAGCATTTT	CASGGTGVQPQHF
TRBJ1-6	NA	TRBV11-2	NA	TGTGCCAGCAGCTTCAGCACAGTGGATAATTCACCCCTCCACTTT	CASSFSTVDNSPLHF
TRBJ2-1	TRBD2	TRBV10-1	once	TGCGCCAGCAGTGAGTACAGGCGGGGGGGGCACAATGAGCAGTTCTTC	CASSEYRRGGHNEQFF
TRBJ2-7	TRBD1	TRBV4-1	few	TGCGCCAGCAGCCAAGCAGGGGGCGGTTACGAGCAGTACTTC	CASSQAGGGYEQYF
TRBJ2-6	NA	TRBV6-1	NA	TGTGCCAGCAGTGAGGGTACAGGGTCCGGGGCCAACGTCCTGACTTTC	CASSEGTGSGANVLTF
TRBJ2-1	NA	TRBV7-9	NA	TGTGCCAGCAGCCCTCGACTAGAACCAAGCTCCTACAATGAGCAGTTCTTC	CASSPRLEPSSYNEQFF
TRBJ1-1	NA	TRBV19	NA	TGTGCCAGTAGTCAATCTCACCGGCAAGCAGGGAACACTGAAGCTTTCTTT	CASSQSHRQAGNTEAFF
TRBJ1-5	NA	TRBV5-3	NA	TGTGCCAGAAGCGAGGACAGCCTCAATCAGCCCCAGCATTTT	CARSEDSLNQPQHF
TRBJ2-1	NA	TRBV4-3	NA	TGCGCCAGCAGCCAAGATGACGCGGGGATCGAAGACAATGAGCAGTTCTTC	CASSQDDAGIEDNEQFF
TRBJ2-2	NA	TRBV11-3	once	TGTGCCAGCAGCTTAGATAGACAGGAGACCGGGGAGCTGTTTTTT	CASSLDRQETGELFF
TRBJ2-1	TRBD1	TRBV6-5	NA	TGTGCCAGCAGTTCAGCGGGACAGGGGTACAATGAGCAGTTCTTC	CASSSAGQGYNEQFF
TRBJ1-6	NA	TRBV6-5	NA	TGTGCCAGCACAGGGGCCCGGGGTTATTCACCCCTCCACTTT	CASTGARGYSPLHF
TRBJ1-1	NA	TRBV12-5	NA	TGTGCTAGTGGTTCCGGGGGGGACACTGAAGCTTTCTTT	CASGSGGDTEAFF
TRBJ1-4	NA	TRBV2	NA	TGTGCCAGCAATGGACATAGCACTAATGAAAAACTGTTTTTT	CASNGHSTNEKLFF
TRBJ2-7	NA	TRBV13	NA	TGTGCCAGCGGGGGGTGGGCCGGAACCTACGAGCAGTACTTC	CASGGWAGTYEQYF
TRBJ2-7	TRBD2	TRBV29-1	NA	TGCAGCGCCTCACAACTAGCGGGAGGTGGCGAGCAGTACTTC	CSASQLAGGGEQYF
TRBJ2-7	TRBD2	TRBV30	NA	TGTGCCTGGAGTGTATTGTATGTCGGGGGGGCTTCGGAACGCTACGAGCAGTACTTC	CAWSVLYVGGASERYEQYF
TRBJ1-5	NA	TRBV2	NA	TGTGCCAGCAGAGACACTTACCTCAATAGCAATCAGCCCCAGCATTTT	CASRDTYLNSNQPQHF
TRBJ1-5	NA	TRBV15	NA	TGTGCCACCAGCTCTCGGGTTAGCAATCAGCCCCAGCATTTT	CATSSRVSNQPQHF
TRBJ1-2	TRBD1	TRBV12-3/TRBV12-4	NA	TGTGCCAGCACCCGGGACAGCCTCTATGGCTACACCTTC	CASTRDSLYGYTF
TRBJ2-3	TRBD2	TRBV2	NA	TGTGCCAGCAGTGCCCAGGGACTAGCGGCCACAGATACGCAGTATTTT	CASSAQGLAATDTQYF
TRBJ2-7	TRBD1	TRBV6-5	NA	TGTGCCAGCAGTACATCGGGACAGATCTACGAGCAGTACTTC	CASSTSGQIYEQYF
TRBJ2-2	TRBD2	TRBV4-3	NA	TGCGCCAGCAGCCCCTCGGCGGGAGGAGGGAACACCGGGGAGCTGTTTTTT	CASSPSAGGGNTGELFF
TRBJ2-1	NA	TRBV15	NA	TGTGCCACCAGCAGAGATGGGGCGGGAACCTACAATGAGCAGTTCTTC	CATSRDGAGTYNEQFF
TRBJ1-2	NA	TRBV30	NA	TGTGCCTCCATGCGGGGCAGGAGCTATGGCTACACCTTC	CASMRGRSYGYTF
TRBJ2-1	TRBD2	TRBV29-1	NA	TGCACCGGGGGGGGAGCGACCTACAATGAGCAGTTCTTC	CTGGGATYNEQFF
TRBJ2-3	TRBD1	TRBV19	NA	TGTGCCAGCGGACAGGGGGCCTTCACAGATACGCAGTATTTT	CASGQGAFTDTQYF
TRBJ1-2	TRBD1	TRBV3-1/TRBV3-2	NA	TGTGCCAGCAGGGGACAGGGTGACTATGGCTACACCTTC	CASRGQGDYGYTF
TRBJ2-1	NA	TRBV9	NA	TGTGCCAGCAGCGTAAGCATATCCGGCAATGAGCAGTTCTTC	CASSVSISGNEQFF
TRBJ1-5	NA	TRBV11-2	NA	TGTGCCAGCAGCCTAGTCGGCAATCAGCCCCAGCATTTT	CASSLVGNQPQHF
TRBJ1-6	NA	TRBV2	NA	TGTGCCAGCAACCGGGACTGGGGAAATTCACCCCTCCACTTT	CASNRDWGNSPLHF
TRBJ1-2	TRBD1	TRBV7-9	NA	TGTGCCAGCAGCTTGGGGACAGGCTCTAACTATGGCTACACCTTC	CASSLGTGSNYGYTF
TRBJ1-5	NA	TRBV7-2	NA	TGTGCCAGCAGCTTAGCGGCAGGGAGCAATCAGCCCCAGCATTTT	CASSLAAGSNQPQHF
TRBJ2-5	NA	TRBV6-5	NA	TGTGCCAGCAGTTACGGGTCTCAGGCCCGCCAAGAGACCCAGTACTTC	CASSYGSQARQETQYF
TRBJ2-7	TRBD2	TRBV7-2	once	TGTGCCAGCAGCTTAGCAACTAGCGGGGGGTACGAGCAGTACTTC	CASSLATSGGYEQYF
TRBJ1-1	NA	TRBV6-5	NA	TGTGCCAGCAGTCTACAGGGGAACACTGAAGCTTTCTTT	CASSLQGNTEAFF
TRBJ2-5	TRBD2	TRBV11-3	NA	TGTGCCAGCAGCCCCGGGGGGCTAGCGGGGAAACAAGAGACCCAGTACTTC	CASSPGGLAGKQETQYF
TRBJ2-1	TRBD2	TRBV19	NA	TGTGCCAGTAGTATTGAGCGGGACTACAATGAGCAGTTCTTC	CASSIERDYNEQFF
TRBJ2-2	NA	TRBV30	NA	TGTGCCTGCGGCCGGGGTGCCGGGGAGCTGTTTTTT	CACGRGAGELFF
TRBJ2-5	NA	TRBV7-2	NA	TGTGCCAGCAGCTTGAGAAGGGGAAGAGGCCAAGAGACCCAGTACTTC	CASSLRRGRGQETQYF
TRBJ2-7	NA	TRBV11-2	NA	TGTGCCAGCAGCCCCAGTCCCTCCTACGAGCAGTACTTC	CASSPSPSYEQYF
TRBJ1-1	TRBD1	TRBV7-3	NA	TGTGCCAGCAGCTCCGAGACAGGGGAAGCTTTCTTT	CASSSETGEAFF
TRBJ1-3	NA	TRBV12-5	NA	TGTGCTAGTGGCCCCTCATCTTCGGGGTACTCTGGAAACACCATATATTTT	CASGPSSSGYSGNTIYF
TRBJ1-5	NA	TRBV7-9	NA	TGTGCCAGCAGCTTAGAGGCGGTACTTCCAGGGTCGACCAACCAGCCCCAGCATTTT	CASSLEAVLPGSTNQPQHF
TRBJ1-6	TRBD1	TRBV11-2	NA	TGTGCCAGCAGCATCAGGGACAGCGCAAATTCACCCCTCCACTTT	CASSIRDSANSPLHF
TRBJ2-3	TRBD2	TRBV2	NA	TGTGCCACCGGAAGCGGGAGGGTCGCAGATACGCAGTATTTT	CATGSGRVADTQYF